These 32 T cell receptor beta chains were sequenced from one sample in a study of blood T cell repertoires in COVID-19. The repertoire was sequenced with immunoSEQ multiplex PCR; TCRdb's copy has only in-frame clones and lacks some. The table shows approximately 130,000 clones, with around 78% occurring only once. The sequencing sample was made of peripheral blood. These receptors were obtained from a human donor in a cohort sampled during active COVID-19.

The CDR3 nucleotides read TGTGCCAGCAGCTTGGCTGTCCCCCCCTACGAGCAGTACTTC. Its protein product is CASSLAVPPYEQYF. The chain carries TRBV5-4 and TRBJ2-7; D is uncertain. Deletions cut 0 bases from V and 2 bases from J, with 9 bases between. This CDR3 is built from 14 residues. Germline V gene lookup returns CDR1 SGHNT and CDR2 YYREEE (reference sequence).

This chain uses TRBV13 with TRBJ2-2, with TRBD2 identical over 7 bases. V shed 5 bases and J 5 bases; nucleotides not matched to a gene: 14. CDR1 is PRHDT, CDR2 FYEKMQ, per germline (reference sequence). The CDR3 extends over 17 amino acids. For the CDR3, the DNA is TGTGCCAGCAGCCGTTTAACCGGGGAGGGAAGTACCGGGGAGCTGTTTTTT. Translation gives CASSRLTGEGSTGELFF.

CDR3: CASSYAGQDSKNIQYF. The DNA for the CDR3 is TGTGCCAGCAGTTACGCGGGACAGGACAGCAAAAACATTCAGTACTTC. This rearrangement joins TRBV6-2 or TRBV6-3 to TRBJ2-4; 8 positions agree with TRBD1. The CDR3 contains 16 residues. CDR1 MNHEY and CDR2 SVGEGT come from the germline V gene. The trim removed 2 bases at V and 3 bases at J, leaving 6 bases unmatched.

The gene calls are TRBV7-8 and TRBJ1-2, with 7 bases identical to TRBD1. The CDR3 has 15 amino acids. Germline CDR1 is SGHVS and CDR2 is FQNEAQ. The ends lost 6 bases at V and 5 bases at J; junction bases unmatched: 12. The CDR3 DNA is TGTGCCAGCAGTCCACTCAGGGGGAATAGTTATGGCTACACCTTC. This translates into CASSPLRGNSYGYTF.

The gene calls are TRBV7-6 and TRBJ2-3; 8 bases are a match to TRBD2. Germline-derived CDR1 and CDR2 are SGHVS and FNYEAQ. The CDR3 sequence is 17 residues long. V shed 5 bases, J shed 6 bases, and the junction held 16 bases outside the gene matches. CDR3: CASSKSRTSRGGDTQYF. The CDR3 nucleotides read TGTGCCAGCAGCAAGTCAAGGACTAGCAGAGGAGGGGATACGCAGTATTTT.

The table lists this clone with a few counts. The chain uses TRBV19 and TRBJ2-7; D not certain. Germline V gene sequence: CDR1 LNHDA, CDR2 SQIVND (reference sequence). V was trimmed by 2 bases and J by 5 bases, leaving 10 bases between them. CDR3 length: 13 residues. Here the CDR3 DNA reads TGTGCCAGTAGTATAATGGCCGGAGACGAGCAGTACTTC. Protein: CASSIMAGDEQYF.

V is TRBV3-1 (or the pseudogene TRBV3-2) and J is TRBJ2-5; D is possibly TRBD2 (5 bases). Per germline, CDR1 LGHDT and CDR2 YNNKEL (reference sequence). This CDR3 spans 16 amino acids. V lost 0 bases and J 2 bases, leaving 13 bases between the germline ends. The CDR3 nucleotides are TGTGCCAGCAGCCAAGAGTCACGGGGAACGCAAGAGACCCAGTACTTC. Residues: CASSQESRGTQETQYF.

This chain joins TRBV19 and TRBJ2-2; 8 bases agree with TRBD1. V shed 1 base, J shed 6 bases, and the junction held 4 bases outside the gene matches. The CDR3 totals 15 residues. CDR1 and CDR2 (germline): LNHDA, SQIVND (reference sequence). The CDR3 nucleotides are TGTGCCAGTAGTATAGGGACAGGGCTTCCCGGGGAGCTGTTTTTT. Its translation is CASSIGTGLPGELFF.

The chain has TRBV11-3 and TRBJ2-2, with D hard to call. Trimming left V 5 bases short and J 6 bases short, with 7 bases between. The CDR3 sequence is 12 residues long. Per the germline V gene, CDR1 is SGHNT and CDR2 is YENEEA. The CDR3: CASSPSAGELFF. The CDR3 DNA is TGTGCCAGCAGCCCCTCGGCCGGGGAGCTGTTTTTT.

The chain uses TRBV5-6 and TRBJ1-5; a weak D match, TRBD1 (5 bases). Germline-derived CDR1 and CDR2 are SGHDT and YYEEEE. V was clipped by 6 bases and J by 3 bases, with 16 bases between them. This CDR3 is built from 15 residues. The CDR3 loop is CASTRQGRHNQPQHF. As DNA, the CDR3 is TGTGCCAGCACCCGGCAGGGAAGGCACAATCAGCCCCAGCATTTT.

The chain has TRBV4-2 and TRBJ1-2, with a weak D call TRBD1 (6 bases). CDR1 LGHNA and CDR2 YNFKEQ come from the germline V gene. CDR3 length: 15 residues. V dropped 0 bases and J dropped 4 bases, with 12 bases sitting between them. CDR3 DNA: TGTGCCAGCAGCCAAGATCCCCAGGGGAGCTATGGCTACACCTTC. This translates into CASSQDPQGSYGYTF.

The chain joins TRBV11-3 to TRBJ2-2, with TRBD2 matching 7 bases. The V segment lost 5 bases and the J segment 4 bases; nucleotides outside the gene matches: 7. There are 15 residues in the CDR3. Germline V gives CDR1 SGHNT, CDR2 YENEEA. The CDR3 bases are TGTGCCAGCAGCAGAGACGGGGGGAGCACCGGGGAGCTGTTTTTT. Translating gives CASSRDGGSTGELFF.

This clone was seen many times. The chain carries TRBV5-1 and TRBJ1-1; D gene unclear. V was shortened by 0 bases and J by 3 bases, with 9 bases between the two germline ends. Germline assignment: CDR1 SGHRS and CDR2 YFSETQ. CDR3 length: 14 amino acids. The CDR3 region is CASSLVLSDTEAFF. In DNA form, the CDR3 reads TGCGCCAGCAGCTTGGTTCTGTCGGACACTGAAGCTTTCTTT.

This chain connects TRBV3-1 (or the pseudogene TRBV3-2) to TRBJ1-4; TRBD1 is a possible D gene (6 bases). The CDR3 has 12 residues. CDR1 and CDR2 (germline): LGHDT, YNNKEL (reference sequence). V gave up 4 bases and J gave up 11 bases, with 11 bases separating them. This chain's CDR3 is CASSLGAAKLFF. The DNA for the CDR3 is TGTGCCAGCAGCCTGGGGGCGGCGAAACTGTTTTTT.

V and J are TRBV5-5 and TRBJ1-5, with TRBD1 identical over 8 bases. This CDR3 is built from 14 residues. J gave up 5 bases and V 5 bases, and 6 bases lay outside the gene matches. The germline V gene encodes CDR1 SGHKS and CDR2 YYEKEE (reference sequence). CDR3 sequence (DNA): TGTGCCAGCAGTCCAGGACAGGGACATCAGCCCCAGCATTTT. This translates into CASSPGQGHQPQHF.

The chain combines TRBV28 with TRBJ2-6; D remains unclear. The length of the CDR3 is 14 residues. Trimming removed 7 bases at V and 0 bases at J, with 7 bases between. The germline V gene encodes CDR1 MDHEN and CDR2 SYDVKM. This CDR3 is CASTLSSGANVLTF. The CDR3 DNA is TGTGCCAGCACCCTGAGCTCTGGGGCCAACGTCCTGACTTTC.

J is TRBJ1-1 and V is TRBV6-6, with a possible D match to TRBD1 (6 bases). The CDR3 loop spans 16 amino acids. CDR1 is MNHNY and CDR2 is SVGAGI in the germline V gene (reference sequence). Deletions cut 7 bases from V and 0 bases from J, with 18 bases between. For the CDR3, the DNA is TGTGCCAGCACCCGGGGCGGGGGGCAGATGAACACTGAAGCTTTCTTT. Translating gives CASTRGGGQMNTEAFF.

This clone was observed a few times. This chain connects TRBV7-9 to TRBJ1-1; 9 nucleotides agree with TRBD1. The CDR3 loop spans 14 amino acids. The germline CDR1 and CDR2 sequences are SEHNR and FQNEAQ (reference sequence). With V trimmed by 5 bases and J by 4 bases, 5 bases remained unmatched. The CDR3 DNA reads TGTGCCAGCAGCCTAGGGACAGGGAGCACTGAAGCTTTCTTT. As protein: CASSLGTGSTEAFF.

This chain joins TRBV6-1 and TRBJ2-7; 8 bases fit TRBD1. Looked up from germline, CDR1 is MNHNS and CDR2 is SASEGT. This CDR3 comprises 15 residues. With 1 base clipped from V and 6 bases from J, the junction kept 8 bases outside the gene matches. The CDR3 protein is CASSEVAGGGGEQYF. The CDR3 DNA reads TGTGCCAGCAGTGAAGTAGCAGGGGGCGGCGGCGAGCAGTACTTC.

This clone was detected many times. The J gene is TRBJ2-7, the V gene TRBV10-1; TRBD2 might be the D (5 bases). The V gene's germline CDR1 is WNHNN and CDR2 SYGVQD (reference sequence). V lost 3 bases and J lost 6, with 9 bases in between. The length of the CDR3 is 12 residues. CDR3 coding DNA: TGCGCCAGCAGTGACCGGGGTCTCGAGCAGTACTTC. It specifies CASSDRGLEQYF.

The J gene is TRBJ1-2, the V gene TRBV28; tentative D call: TRBD1 (5 bases). V was cut by 5 bases and J by 8 bases, with 21 bases left in between. The CDR3 is 15 residues long. Germline CDR1 reads MDHEN; CDR2 reads SYDVKM. This chain's CDR3 is CASSSPGTARTGYTF. The CDR3, as DNA: TGTGCCAGCAGTAGTCCTGGGACTGCAAGAACGGGCTACACCTTC.

V usage is TRBV5-4 and J usage is TRBJ2-7, with a weak D call TRBD1 (6 bases). Germline CDR1 SGHNT, CDR2 YYREEE (reference sequence). Trimming pared 2 bases from V and 0 bases from J, leaving 9 bases between. This CDR3 contains 14 residues. The CDR3 bases are TGTGCCAGCAGCTTTGGGACACACTCCTACGAGCAGTACTTC. Its translation: CASSFGTHSYEQYF. The variable domain in full, completed from reference TRBV5-4 and TRBJ2-7, reads ETGVTQSPTHLIKTRGQQVTLRCSSQSGHNTVSWYQQALGQGPQFIFQYYREEENGRGNFPPRFSGLQFPNYSSELNVNALELDDSALYLCASSFGTHSYEQYFGPGTRLTVT.

The chain combines TRBV29-1 with TRBJ1-3; D is undetermined. Per the germline V gene, CDR1 is SQVTM and CDR2 is ANQGSEA. The V gene lost 7 bases and the J gene lost 0 bases, with 13 bases spanning the gap. The CDR3 has 14 amino acids. The DNA of the CDR3 is TGCAGCGCTGGCGGAGGTAGCTCTGGAAACACCATATATTTT. Translating gives CSAGGGSSGNTIYF.

This chain connects TRBV5-6 to TRBJ1-1; TRBD1 matches 10 bases. Germline V gene data show CDR1 as SGHDT and CDR2 as YYEEEE. This CDR3 is 16 amino acids long. Trimming removed 4 bases from V and 2 bases from J; junction bases left unmatched: 8. The CDR3 DNA reads TGTGCCAGCAGCACGGACAGGGGGGTATTAAACACTGAAGCTTTCTTT. Its protein product is CASSTDRGVLNTEAFF.

This clone was observed once. This rearrangement joins TRBV2 to TRBJ1-6; D gene ambiguous. The length of the CDR3 is 14 residues. In germline, CDR1 is SNHLY, CDR2 FYNNEI. V shed 4 bases and J shed 5 bases, with 9 bases lying between them. Written as DNA, the CDR3 is TGTGCCAGCAGTGTAAGGCGGAATAATTCACCCCTCCACTTT. Amino acids: CASSVRRNNSPLHF.

The chain carries TRBV19 and TRBJ2-7; 7 bases map to TRBD1. J lost 5 bases, V lost 7 bases, and 8 bases had no gene match. This CDR3 has 13 residues. Germline V gene data show CDR1 as LNHDA and CDR2 as SQIVND (reference sequence). This CDR3 reads CASTTGARNEQYF. Written as DNA, the CDR3 is TGTGCCAGTACAACAGGGGCCCGGAACGAGCAGTACTTC.

V usage is TRBV27 and J usage is TRBJ2-7; 8 bases line up with TRBD1. Germline assignment: CDR1 MNHEY and CDR2 SMNVEV (reference sequence). The CDR3 spans 13 residues. V shed 6 bases, J shed 3 bases, and the junction held 4 bases outside the gene matches. CDR3 protein: CASRGQVGYEQYF. The CDR3 DNA sequence: TGTGCCAGCAGGGGACAGGTCGGCTACGAGCAGTACTTC.

This clone was observed a handful of times. This rearrangement joins TRBV7-9 to TRBJ2-7, with D possibly TRBD1 on 6 matching bases. The germline V and J ends were trimmed by 1 base and 5 bases, with 9 bases remaining between them. Germline V gene sequence: CDR1 SEHNR, CDR2 FQNEAQ (reference sequence). The CDR3 runs 13 residues. CDR3 coding DNA: TGTGCCAGCAGCTTAGAAAGGGACAACGAGCAGTACTTC. As protein: CASSLERDNEQYF.

The DNA for the CDR3 is TGTGCCAGCAGTGAAGCCAATTACAATGAGCAGTTCTTC. Amino acid sequence: CASSEANYNEQFF. This chain joins TRBV6-1 and TRBJ2-1; no reliable D call. V was cut by 0 bases and J by 4 bases, with 4 bases left in between. This CDR3 has 13 residues. Germline V gives CDR1 MNHNS, CDR2 SASEGT.

This clone has a handful of counts. The chain's CDR3 is CASSLTTGENEKLFF. CDR3 DNA sequence: TGCGCCAGCAGCTTAACGACAGGTGAAAATGAAAAACTGTTTTTT. This chain joins TRBV5-1 and TRBJ1-4, with D tentatively TRBD1 (6 bases). Germline lookup yields CDR1 SGHRS and CDR2 YFSETQ. The V and J ends lost 2 bases and 5 bases respectively, with 13 bases between them. The CDR3 length is 15 residues.

V and J are TRBV2 and TRBJ2-3, with TRBD2 identical over 9 bases. The V and J ends lost 11 bases and 1 base, in that order; junction bases with no gene match: 1. The CDR3 runs 12 residues. Looked up from germline, CDR1 is SNHLY and CDR2 is FYNNEI. The CDR3 loop is CALAGGTDTQYF. In nucleotides, the CDR3 is TGTGCCTTAGCGGGGGGCACAGATACGCAGTATTTT.

Only one count was recorded for this clone. Other nucleotide sequences in the sample specify the same CDR3. As DNA, the CDR3 is TGTGCCAGCTCACCCGGGTATGAGCAGTTCTTC. Residues: CASSPGYEQFF. The chain links TRBV18 to TRBJ2-1; no firm D call. CDR3 size: 11 residues. Germline values: CDR1 KGHSH, CDR2 LQKENI. With 3 bases removed from V and 8 bases from J, the gap between germline ends came to 5 bases. The full variable domain, in which reference TRBV18 and TRBJ2-1 provide the parts outside the CDR3, is NAGVMQNPRHLVRRRGQEARLRCSPMKGHSHVYWYRQLPEEGLKFMVYLQKENIIDESGMPKERFSAEFPKEGPSILRIQQVVRGDSAAYFCASSPGYEQFFGPGTRLTVL.